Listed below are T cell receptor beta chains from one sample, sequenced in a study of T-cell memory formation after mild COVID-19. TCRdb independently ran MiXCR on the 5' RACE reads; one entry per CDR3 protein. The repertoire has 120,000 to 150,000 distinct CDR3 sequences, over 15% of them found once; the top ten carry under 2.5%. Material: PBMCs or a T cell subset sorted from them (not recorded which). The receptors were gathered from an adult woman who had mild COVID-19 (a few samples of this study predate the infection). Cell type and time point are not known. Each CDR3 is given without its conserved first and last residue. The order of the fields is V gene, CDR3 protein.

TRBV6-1 ASSGGGSGTGELF
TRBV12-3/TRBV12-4 ASSLSPGELF
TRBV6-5 ASSSSTGVNYGYT
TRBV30 AWSRDRPYGYT
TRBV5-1 ASSLLGRVGETQY
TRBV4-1 ASSQGLGVGLSYGYT
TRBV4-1 ASSQKISRLVHSNQPQH
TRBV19 ASRGVEKLF
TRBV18 ASSHDVNTEAF
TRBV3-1 ASSQDRQTEAF
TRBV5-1 ASSYRTLGAGELF
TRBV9 ASSVGSGRAYEQY
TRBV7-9 ASTLRDPLNSPLH
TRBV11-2 ASSLTSGGADTQY
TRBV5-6 ASSWREGQETQY
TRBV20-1 SARAGQGSSYEQY
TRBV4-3 ASSQELGYEQY
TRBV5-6 ASSLGWGSPGNTIY
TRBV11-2 ASSSRTGGGTEAF
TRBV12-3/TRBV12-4 ASSLQPLNTEAF
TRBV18 ASSPPLRGIQF
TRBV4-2 ASSQEGTSGGVKTQY
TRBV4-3 ASSQENTQY
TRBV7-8 ASSLERRELYNEQF
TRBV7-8 ASSLGGQGWTEAF
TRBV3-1 ASSQSQGYT
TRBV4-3 ASSPTSSGNTDTQY
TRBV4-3 ASSRAGANTGELF
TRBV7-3 ASSNGQVWDTQY
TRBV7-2 ASSWVSGGGETQY
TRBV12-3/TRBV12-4 ASTMGPGGYRSGNTIY
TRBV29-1 SADRDGVRGYT
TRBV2 ASRKDRSGSSYT
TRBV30 AWSTQTPNTEAF
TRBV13 ASSLVGGAF
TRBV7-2 ASSSRLLAGGPEQY
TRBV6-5 ASNAGPQQY
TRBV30 AWSLTGGASGGQI
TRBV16 ASSTLRQDRTDTQY